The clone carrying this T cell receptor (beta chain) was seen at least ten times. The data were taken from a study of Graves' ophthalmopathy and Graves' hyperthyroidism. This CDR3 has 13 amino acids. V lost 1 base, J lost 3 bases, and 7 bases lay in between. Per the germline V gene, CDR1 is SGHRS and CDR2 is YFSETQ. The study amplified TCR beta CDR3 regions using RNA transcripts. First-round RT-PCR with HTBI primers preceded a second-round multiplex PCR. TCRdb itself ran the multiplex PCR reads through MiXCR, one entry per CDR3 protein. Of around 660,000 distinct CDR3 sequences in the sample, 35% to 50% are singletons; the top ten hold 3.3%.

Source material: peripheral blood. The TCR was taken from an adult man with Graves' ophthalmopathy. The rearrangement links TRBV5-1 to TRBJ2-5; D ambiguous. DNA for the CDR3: TGCGCCAGCAGCTTGAGCCAGGAAGAGACCCAGTACTTC. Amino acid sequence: CASSLSQEETQYF.